This T cell receptor (beta chain) emerged from a study of synovial regulatory T cells in juvenile arthritis (dated by TCRdb to the mid-2010s). General notes on the study: Among the sequenced patients, three were classified as therapy-naive, methotrexate plus infliximab was given to one, methotrexate was given to five or six, and treatment information was unavailable for one. The study compared TCRbeta CDR3 repertoires of blood iaTreg cells, other blood Treg cells and synovial fluid Treg cells from matched patient samples. The TCR repertoire comparisons covered Treg and Teff subsets from about a dozen JIA patients with active disease. Although effector T cell subsets in the cohort were also sequenced for comparisons, the Treg dataset on its own covers only blood and synovial fluid Treg cells.

Libraries came from the immunoSEQ multiplex PCR assay. Adaptive Biotechnologies carried out the TCRbeta CDR3 sequencing. Turning to the authors' computational methods: Repertoire similarity used the Chao-modified Jaccard index and median clonotype overlap from 200 random subsamples at equal sample size. Similarity analyses were performed using either productive nucleotide sequences or in silico-translated amino acid sequences. To compare repertoires, the researchers applied hierarchical clustering with single linkage as well as t-SNE, based on Chao-modified Jaccard distances. Repertoire diversity was measured with the Renyi index after sample size normalisation across a range of alpha values. TCRdb obtained this table from immuneACCESS and retained in-frame rearrangements with V and J assigned. These tables miss some clones; where compared with another copy, unresolved V genes account for less than half of the shortfall, and the remainder is unexplained. The V and J calls and the clone size are those of that table, but D and trimming were determined from the DNA. The table of this sample itemizes more than 7,500 clones. The ten largest clones take up about 1% of the sample.

Broad study findings and their caveats: Compared with other blood Treg cells, blood iaTreg cells had lower TCR diversity, a finding consistent with antigen-driven expansion. iaTreg TCR repertoires were found to be largely private across patients and to partially overlap with synovial Teff and blood CPL repertoires. Synovial Treg cells shared more CDR3 sequences with iaTreg cells than with other blood Treg cells; Chao-Jaccard similarity confirmed closer relation.

A word on this clone: Its antigen remains unidentified.

TCR repertoires were obtained from approximately 11 juvenile idiopathic arthritis patients with active disease who had not reached inactive disease, of whom 3 were polyarticular and 8 were oligoarticular. The median age of the TCR-sequenced patients was about 11 years (range roughly 2.3-22.9), and their median disease duration was 7 years (range 0.2-19.1). The samples used for TCR repertoire analysis were collected at two centres in Italy. Peripheral blood mononuclear cells were isolated by Histopaque-1077 density gradient and cryopreserved in around 90% FCS with about 10% DMSO. The CDR3, from cysteine to phenylalanine, totals 15 residues. DNA is not recorded here. Sequences LNHDA (CDR1) and SQIVND (CDR2) are obtained from the germline V gene (reference sequence).

The origin of this receptor is a donor aged 2-30 years with juvenile idiopathic arthritis. The sequencing input was Treg cells from blood. The cell subset or site tag for this specimen amounts to: remaining (HLA-DR-negative) circulating blood Treg cells. The chain is encoded by TRBV19 joined to TRBJ2-2; TCRdb reports TRBD1, a call that lacks DNA to check it against. The CDR3 loop reads CASSNRGRETGELFF. Here the CDR3 is joined to the reference TRBV19 and TRBJ2-2 genes, and the full variable domain is: DGGITQSPKYLFRKEGQNVTLSCEQNLNHDAMYWYRQDPGQGLRLIYYSQIVNDFQKGDIAEGYSVSREKKESFPLTVTSAQKNPTAFYLCASSNRGRETGELFFGEGSRLTVL.